A selection of T cell receptor beta chains follows, all from one sample in a study of CD8 T cells in Susac syndrome. TCRdb reprocessed the immunoSEQ multiplex PCR reads via MiXCR and lists one record per CDR3 protein. Of approximately 150,000 distinct CDR3 sequences in the sample, about 94% were seen once. Sequenced material: CD4+ T cells from PBMCs. These receptors were collected from a human donor with Susac syndrome. The CDR3 runs from the conserved cysteine through the conserved F or W. The order of the fields is J gene, V gene, clone size, D gene, CDR3 protein, CDR3 DNA. D genes are given only for firm matches. A clone size is listed for some rows: how often the clone was seen (once, few, many), or a class if it is expanded.

>TRBJ2-3|TRBV29-1|NA|NA
CSVYRDTDTQYF
TGCAGCGTATACAGGGACACAGATACGCAGTATTTT
>TRBJ1-6|TRBV20-1|NA|NA
CSARVSENSPLHF
TGCAGTGCTAGGGTCAGCGAGAATTCACCCCTCCACTTT
>TRBJ1-1|TRBV20-1|NA|NA
CSARDYPGNTEAFF
TGCAGTGCTAGAGATTATCCAGGGAACACTGAAGCTTTCTTT
>TRBJ1-1|TRBV29-1|NA|NA
CSVSYQENTEAFF
TGCAGCGTTTCTTACCAGGAGAACACTGAAGCTTTCTTT
>TRBJ2-2|TRBV24-1|NA|NA
CATRNWGTGELFF
TGTGCCACCAGGAATTGGGGGACCGGGGAGCTGTTTTTT
>TRBJ1-6|TRBV29-1|NA|NA
CSTKGGSYNSPLHF
TGCAGCACAAAGGGGGGTTCCTATAATTCACCCCTCCACTTT
>TRBJ2-7|TRBV18|NA|NA
CASSPPGTEVLYEQYF
TGTGCCAGCTCACCACCCGGGACGGAGGTTCTCTACGAGCAGTACTTC
>TRBJ1-5|TRBV12-3/TRBV12-4|NA|NA
CASSPPGGGNQPQHF
TGTGCCAGCAGCCCCCCGGGGGGTGGCAATCAGCCCCAGCATTTT
>TRBJ2-1|TRBV3-1|NA|NA
CASSQENLLGQFF
TGTGCCAGCAGCCAAGAAAACCTCCTGGGGCAGTTCTTC
>TRBJ1-2|TRBV28|NA|TRBD1
CASRGQVDGYTF
TGTGCCAGCAGGGGACAGGTCGATGGCTACACCTTC
>TRBJ2-7|TRBV6-5|NA|NA
CASRVAYSSYEQYF
TGTGCCAGCCGGGTGGCGTATAGCTCCTACGAGCAGTACTTC
>TRBJ2-2|TRBV4-1|NA|NA
CASSRGVNTGELFF
TGCGCCAGCAGCCGCGGGGTAAACACCGGGGAGCTGTTTTTT
>TRBJ1-5|TRBV29-1|once|NA
CSVGGVRGQPQHF
TGCAGCGTTGGAGGGGTGAGAGGACAGCCCCAGCATTTT
>TRBJ2-7|TRBV29-1|NA|NA
CSVQGLSSRKPLSYEQYF
TGCAGCGTTCAGGGGCTGAGTAGCCGGAAACCACTGAGTTACGAGCAGTACTTC
>TRBJ2-2|TRBV19|NA|TRBD1
CASSTGQGNPGELFF
TGTGCCAGTAGTACCGGACAGGGTAACCCCGGGGAGCTGTTTTTT
>TRBJ1-1|TRBV29-1|NA|NA
CSVERGTNTEAFF
TGCAGCGTTGAAAGGGGGACGAACACTGAAGCTTTCTTT
>TRBJ2-1|TRBV21-1|NA|NA
CASSKVRGEATDNEQFF
TGTGCCAGCAGCAAAGTCCGCGGGGAGGCGACCGACAATGAGCAGTTCTTC
>TRBJ2-3|TRBV12-3/TRBV12-4|NA|NA
CASRPMTLGSQYF
TGTGCCAGCAGGCCTATGACCCTCGGGTCGCAGTATTTT
>TRBJ2-5|TRBV21-1|NA|NA
CASSPLNQGETQYF
TGTGCCAGCAGCCCCCTGAATCAGGGGGAGACCCAGTACTTC
>TRBJ1-3|TRBV20-1|NA|TRBD1
CSANQQGSGNTIYF
TGCAGTGCTAACCAACAGGGGTCTGGAAACACCATATATTTT
>TRBJ2-3|TRBV7-9|NA|NA
CATAGRATSTDTQYF
TGTGCCACCGCGGGACGGGCAACTAGCACAGATACGCAGTATTTT
>TRBJ1-2|TRBV7-2|NA|NA
CASSLAPTGLHGYTF
TGTGCCAGCAGCTTAGCTCCGACGGGACTCCACGGCTACACCTTC
>TRBJ1-2|TRBV27|NA|NA
CASRQANYGYTF
TGTGCCAGCAGACAGGCTAACTATGGCTACACCTTC
>TRBJ1-5|TRBV25-1|NA|NA
CASSAPGPNQPQHF
TGTGCCAGCAGCGCCCCGGGCCCGAATCAGCCCCAGCATTTT
>TRBJ2-1|TRBV2|NA|TRBD1
CARLFGTGELRSYNEQFF
TGTGCCAGACTATTCGGGACAGGGGAGTTGAGGTCCTACAATGAGCAGTTCTTC
>TRBJ2-3|TRBV12-3/TRBV12-4|NA|NA
CASSFLSTDTQYF
TGTGCCAGCAGTTTCCTGAGCACAGATACGCAGTATTTT
>TRBJ1-1|TRBV29-1|NA|TRBD1
CSASPGQRITEAFF
TGCAGCGCCTCCCCGGGACAGAGGATAACTGAAGCTTTCTTT
>TRBJ1-5|TRBV7-9|NA|NA
CAPRDIGSGYQPQHF
TGTGCCCCTCGAGACATTGGAAGCGGATATCAGCCCCAGCATTTT
>TRBJ2-4|TRBV4-1|NA|TRBD1
CASSQVWDRGNIQYF
TGCGCCAGCAGCCAAGTCTGGGACAGGGGGAACATTCAGTACTTC
>TRBJ2-5|TRBV12-3/TRBV12-4|NA|NA
CASSLLANQETQYF
TGTGCCAGCAGTTTACTTGCCAACCAAGAGACCCAGTACTTC
>TRBJ2-7|TRBV6-6|NA|NA
CASSSSTGRDEQYF
TGTGCCAGCAGTTCCTCAACAGGGAGGGACGAGCAGTACTTC
>TRBJ1-1|TRBV2|NA|NA
CASAHRDEKEAFF
TGTGCCAGCGCACACCGGGACGAAAAAGAAGCTTTCTTT
>TRBJ2-1|TRBV20-1|NA|NA
CSAARTDENEQFF
TGCAGTGCTGCCCGGACGGATGAAAATGAGCAGTTCTTC
>TRBJ2-3|TRBV29-1|NA|NA
CSVAGTSTDTQYF
TGCAGCGTTGCCGGTACTAGCACAGATACGCAGTATTTT
>TRBJ1-2|TRBV5-1|NA|NA
CASSLDDGGYTF
TGCGCCAGCAGCTTGGACGACGGAGGCTACACCTTC
>TRBJ2-5|TRBV18|few|TRBD1
CASSLNRGQETQYF
TGTGCCAGCTCACTCAACAGGGGCCAAGAGACCCAGTACTTC
>TRBJ1-2|TRBV28|NA|TRBD1
CASRPTGTGYTF
TGTGCCAGCAGACCGACAGGGACGGGCTACACCTTC
>TRBJ2-6|TRBV19|NA|NA
CASSMMWGTGANVLTF
TGTGCCAGTAGTATGATGTGGGGAACCGGGGCCAACGTCCTGACTTTC
>TRBJ2-7|TRBV3-1|NA|NA
CASSQGSDWKQYF
TGTGCCAGCAGCCAAGGTTCAGATTGGAAGCAGTACTTC
>TRBJ2-1|TRBV7-3|once|NA
CASSLMGYGEQFF
TGTGCCAGCAGCTTAATGGGATACGGTGAGCAGTTCTTC
>TRBJ2-3|TRBV20-1|NA|NA
CSASPGRLGDTQYF
TGCAGTGCCTCCCCGGGGAGGCTTGGAGATACGCAGTATTTT
>TRBJ2-1|TRBV7-6|NA|TRBD2
CASSLGGVGNNEQFF
TGTGCCAGCAGCTTGGGAGGGGTTGGAAACAATGAGCAGTTCTTC
>TRBJ2-3|TRBV18|few|NA
CASSPRATDTQYF
TGTGCCAGCTCACCGAGGGCTACAGATACGCAGTATTTT
>TRBJ2-5|TRBV2|NA|TRBD2
CASSEIAGRGETQYF
TGTGCCAGCAGTGAAATAGCGGGTCGCGGGGAGACCCAGTACTTC
>TRBJ2-5|TRBV19|NA|NA
CASSIGAVTEETQYF
TGTGCCAGTAGTATAGGCGCCGTGACAGAAGAGACCCAGTACTTC
>TRBJ1-1|TRBV7-9|NA|NA
CASSKAGTLNTEAFF
TGTGCCAGCAGCAAGGCCGGGACATTGAACACTGAAGCTTTCTTT
>TRBJ2-4|TRBV5-1|NA|TRBD2
CASRRDYGAKNIQYF
TGCGCCAGCAGGCGGGACTACGGAGCCAAAAACATTCAGTACTTC
>TRBJ2-2|TRBV15|NA|TRBD2
CATSRDPLALNTGELFF
TGTGCCACCAGCAGAGACCCACTAGCGTTGAACACCGGGGAGCTGTTTTTT
>TRBJ2-5|TRBV29-1|NA|TRBD2
CSVSSGTSAQETQYF
TGCAGCGTTAGCTCCGGGACTAGCGCGCAAGAGACCCAGTACTTC
>TRBJ2-3|TRBV4-1|NA|TRBD1
CASSPRRDRGRDTQYF
TGCGCCAGCAGTCCACGCCGGGACAGGGGGCGAGATACGCAGTATTTT
>TRBJ1-5|TRBV20-1|NA|NA
CSARRQDQPQHF
TGCAGTGCTAGACGACAGGATCAGCCCCAGCATTTT
>TRBJ2-1|TRBV18|NA|NA
CASSQTGVAVSSYNEQFF
TGTGCCAGCTCACAGACCGGGGTGGCAGTGAGCTCCTACAATGAGCAGTTCTTC
>TRBJ2-7|TRBV29-1|NA|NA
CSVESGGREQYF
TGCAGCGTTGAATCAGGCGGGCGCGAGCAGTACTTC
>TRBJ1-2|TRBV29-1|NA|TRBD1
CSVQKQGAWGYTF
TGCAGCGTACAAAAGCAGGGGGCGTGGGGCTACACCTTC